The present T cell receptor (beta chain) was sequenced within a study of CD8 T cells in ankylosing spondylitis. Whole-study findings and limits: Disease-linked clones bore a CD8+ phenotype, appearing relatively rarely in peripheral blood. Seemingly distinctive of ankylosing spondylitis blood was a TCR beta motif formed by eight highly homologous variants. The clones that were linked to disease were reported to be significantly enriched in matched synovial fluid samples from ankylosing spondylitis patients.

Of note for this clonotype: As yet, its antigen is unknown.

Libraries for TCR beta were made by quantitative 5'-RACE with molecular barcodes. TCRdb reprocessed the 5' RACE reads via MiXCR and lists one record per CDR3 protein. The data hold 700,000 to 1,000,000 distinct CDR3 sequences, with over 9.5% observed a single time. V lost 5 bases to trimming and J lost 4 bases; unmatched junction nucleotides: 11. This CDR3 has 18 residues. The germline CDR1 and CDR2 sequences are MNHEY and SMNVEV (reference sequence). The origin of this receptor is a male donor with ankylosing spondylitis. This chain links TRBV27 with TRBJ2-1; 13 positions match TRBD2. Sequencing input: blood, either unsorted or a sorted T cell fraction (not recorded which). The DNA of the CDR3 is TGTGCCAGCAGTCTAGCCCCCCGGACTAGCGGGGGATACAATGAGCAGTTCTTC. Its translation is CASSLAPRTSGGYNEQFF.